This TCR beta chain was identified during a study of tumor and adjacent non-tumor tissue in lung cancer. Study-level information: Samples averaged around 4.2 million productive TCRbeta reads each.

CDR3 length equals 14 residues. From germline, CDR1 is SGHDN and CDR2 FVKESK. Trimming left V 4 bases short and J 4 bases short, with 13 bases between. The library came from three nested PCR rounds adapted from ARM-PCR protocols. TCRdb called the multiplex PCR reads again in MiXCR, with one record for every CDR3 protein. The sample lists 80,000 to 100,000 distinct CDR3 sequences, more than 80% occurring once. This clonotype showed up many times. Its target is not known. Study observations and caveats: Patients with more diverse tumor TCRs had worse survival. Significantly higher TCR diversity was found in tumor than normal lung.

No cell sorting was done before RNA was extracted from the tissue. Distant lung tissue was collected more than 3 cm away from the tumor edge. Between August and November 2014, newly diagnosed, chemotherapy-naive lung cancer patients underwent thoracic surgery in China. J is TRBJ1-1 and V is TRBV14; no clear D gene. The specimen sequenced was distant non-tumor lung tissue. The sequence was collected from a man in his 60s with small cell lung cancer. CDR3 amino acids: CASSLGMGFTEAFF. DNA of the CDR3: TGTGCCAGCAGCCTGGGGATGGGTTTCACTGAAGCTTTCTTT.